The text below deals with one T cell receptor beta chain. The antigen is undetermined. This CDR3 region has 14 residues. Germline CDR1 is SGHRS and CDR2 is YFSETQ. V dropped 6 bases and J dropped 0 bases, with 11 bases sitting between them. This record comes from a study of T cell responses to AZD1222 COVID-19 vaccine. Regarding the study as a whole: At baseline, just 5 or 6 AZD1222 recipients tested seropositive. Recipients of two AZD1222 doses showed rising Spike-specific TCR breadth and depth. The donor cohort was predominantly white British with a female majority, and clonal diversity may have been underestimated. Reportedly, nearly half the spike-specific TCRs target unmutated variant regions.

Generated by immunoSEQ multiplex PCR, the TCRdb table keeps only in-frame clones and is missing some. The sample holds about 200,000 clones; just over 90% are singletons and the top ten take around 3.7%. This clonotype was obtained from an adult who received the AZD1222 COVID-19 vaccine. This sample comprised peripheral blood, obtained 28 days after the second AZD1222 dose. The V gene is TRBV5-1, the J gene TRBJ2-3, with D unclear. The CDR3 coding sequence is TGCGCCAGCAAGGCAGGCTCTAGCACAGATACGCAGTATTTT. This gives the protein CASKAGSSTDTQYF.